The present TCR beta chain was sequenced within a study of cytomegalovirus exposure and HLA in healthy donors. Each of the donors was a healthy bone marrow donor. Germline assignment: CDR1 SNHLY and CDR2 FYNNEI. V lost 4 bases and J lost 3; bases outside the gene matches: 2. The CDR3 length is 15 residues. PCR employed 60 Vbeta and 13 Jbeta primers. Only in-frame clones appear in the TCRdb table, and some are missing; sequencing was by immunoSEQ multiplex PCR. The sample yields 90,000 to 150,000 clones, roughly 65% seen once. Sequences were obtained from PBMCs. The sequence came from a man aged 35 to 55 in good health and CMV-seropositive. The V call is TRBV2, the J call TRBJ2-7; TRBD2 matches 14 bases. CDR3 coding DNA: TGTGCCAGCAGTGGGGGGACTAGCGGGAGCTACGAGCAGTACTTC. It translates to CASSGGTSGSYEQYF. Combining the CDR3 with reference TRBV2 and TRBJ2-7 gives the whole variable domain EPEVTQTPSHQVTQMGQEVILRCVPISNHLYFYWYRQILGQKVEFLVSFYNNEISEKSEIFDDQFSVERPDGSNFTLKIRSTKLEDSAMYFCASSGGTSGSYEQYFGPGTRLTVT.